There are many counts of the clone carrying this TCR beta chain. Its antigen is as yet unknown. The sample is drawn from a study of T cells in Graves' hyperthyroidism and ophthalmopathy. Study information: Blood from the periphery was taken at initial diagnosis, before any treatment.

Amplified TCR beta CDR3 regions derived from RNA transcripts. The TCR CDR3 was amplified in a first-round RT-PCR using the HTBI primer set. TCRdb fed the multiplex PCR reads into MiXCR, producing one record per CDR3 protein. The sample has more than 300,000 distinct CDR3 sequences, about 18% seen once. V was shortened by 1 base and J by 2 bases, with 10 bases between the two germline ends. Looked up from germline, CDR1 is SGHRS and CDR2 is YFSETQ. CDR3 length: 15 amino acids. Study-level findings and limits: In the blood, most expanded thyroid clonotypes above 0.001 appeared as well.

This chain joins TRBV5-1 and TRBJ2-1; D unresolved. The receptor's source is a man aged 18 to 30 with Graves' ophthalmopathy. The sample comprised blood. CDR3 region: CASSLSDVTYNEQFF. The CDR3 DNA is TGCGCCAGCAGCTTGTCGGACGTCACCTACAATGAGCAGTTCTTC.